This T cell receptor beta chain was identified in a study of blood T cell repertoires in COVID-19. Whole-study context: Sites across the United States, Italy and Spain contributed samples from acute and convalescent COVID-19. PBMCs, B-cell-depleted T cells, or T cells provided the cDNA or gDNA that made up the material.

In the study's own analysis: By means of reference gene primer amplification, nucleated cell counts were estimated. Generated by immunoSEQ multiplex PCR, the TCRdb table keeps only in-frame clones and is missing some. V and J calls and clone size come straight from that table; D and trimming were deduced from the DNA. The sample carries a few hundred thousand clones, just under 85% recorded once. The germline CDR1 and CDR2 sequences are SGHRS and YFSETQ. CDR3 size: 13 residues. V was pared by 6 bases and J by 2 bases, with 11 bases between. The sequence was collected from a woman aged 45-65 years with active or convalescent COVID-19. Sequencing was carried out using peripheral blood. The V gene is TRBV5-1, the J gene TRBJ1-2, with D tentatively TRBD1 (5 bases). The CDR3 loop is CASTQGSNYGYTF. DNA for the CDR3: TGCGCCAGCACCCAGGGTTCGAACTATGGCTACACCTTC.